This record looks at one TCR beta chain sequence and its context. CDR1 is MNHEY, CDR2 SVGAGI, per germline. The length of the CDR3 is 14 residues. V lost 0 bases, J lost 5 bases, and 10 bases lay in between. These data belong to a study of blood T cell repertoires in COVID-19. Study-level background: T cells, B-cell-depleted T cells, or PBMCs supplied cDNA or gDNA.

Original processing notes: Amplified reference gene primers provided the basis for estimating nucleated cell counts. Sequenced by immunoSEQ multiplex PCR; TCRdb stores in-frame clones only, minus some. That table furnishes V, J and clone size, whereas the DNA furnished D and trimming. Of some 68,000 clones in the sample, roughly 90% were seen once. The receptor was derived from a man aged 40-49 years with COVID-19, enrolled during active disease. Sample: peripheral blood. The chain links TRBV6-5 to TRBJ1-2, with a tentative D call TRBD1 (5 bases). This CDR3 is CASSYSKGVYGYTF. The CDR3 DNA sequence: TGTGCCAGCAGTTACTCGAAAGGGGTTTATGGCTACACCTTC.